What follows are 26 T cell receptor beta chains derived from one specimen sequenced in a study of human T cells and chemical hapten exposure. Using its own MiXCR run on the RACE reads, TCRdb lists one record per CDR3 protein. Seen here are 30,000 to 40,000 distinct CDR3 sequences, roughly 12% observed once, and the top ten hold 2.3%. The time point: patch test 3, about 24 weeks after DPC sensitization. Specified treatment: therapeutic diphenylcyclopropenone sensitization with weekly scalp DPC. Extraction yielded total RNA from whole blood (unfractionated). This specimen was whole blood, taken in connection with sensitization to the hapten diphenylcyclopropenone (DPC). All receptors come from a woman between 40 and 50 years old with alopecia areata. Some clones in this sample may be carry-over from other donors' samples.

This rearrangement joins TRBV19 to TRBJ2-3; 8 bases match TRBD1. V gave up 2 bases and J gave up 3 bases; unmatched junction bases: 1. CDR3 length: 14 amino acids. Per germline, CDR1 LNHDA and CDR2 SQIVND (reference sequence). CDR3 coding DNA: TGTGCCAGTAGTATAACAGGGGGGACAGATACGCAGTATTTT. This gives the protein CASSITGGTDTQYF.

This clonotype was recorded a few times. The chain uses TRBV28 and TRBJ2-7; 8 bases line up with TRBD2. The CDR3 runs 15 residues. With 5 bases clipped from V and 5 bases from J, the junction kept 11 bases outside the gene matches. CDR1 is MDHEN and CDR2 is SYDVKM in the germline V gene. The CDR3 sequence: CASSTTAGASHEQYF. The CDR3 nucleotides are TGTGCCAGCAGTACTACAGCGGGAGCTAGCCACGAGCAGTACTTC.

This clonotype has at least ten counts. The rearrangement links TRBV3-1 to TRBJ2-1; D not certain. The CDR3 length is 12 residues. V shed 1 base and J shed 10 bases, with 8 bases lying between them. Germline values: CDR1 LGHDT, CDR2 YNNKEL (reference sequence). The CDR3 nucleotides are TGTGCCAGCAGCCAAGCTCAGCGCGAGCAGTTCTTC. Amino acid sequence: CASSQAQREQFF.

The CDR3 sequence is CASTQDLQETQYF. CDR3 in DNA: TGTGCCAGCACGCAGGATCTCCAAGAGACCCAGTACTTC. The V gene is TRBV5-6, the J gene TRBJ2-5; the D is unclear. CDR1 SGHDT and CDR2 YYEEEE come from the germline V gene. The CDR3 spans 13 residues. Trimming pared 6 bases from V and 1 base from J, leaving 10 bases between.

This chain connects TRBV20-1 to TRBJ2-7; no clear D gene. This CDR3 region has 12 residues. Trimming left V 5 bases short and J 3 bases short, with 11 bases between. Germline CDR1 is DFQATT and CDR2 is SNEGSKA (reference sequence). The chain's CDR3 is CSAPGTYYEQYF. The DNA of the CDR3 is TGCAGTGCTCCCGGTACTTACTACGAGCAGTACTTC.

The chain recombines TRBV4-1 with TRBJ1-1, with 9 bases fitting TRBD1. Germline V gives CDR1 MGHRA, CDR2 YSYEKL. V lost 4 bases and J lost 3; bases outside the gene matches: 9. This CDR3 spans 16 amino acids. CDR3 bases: TGCGCCAGCAGCCGGGGACAGGGCCGGGGAGACACTGAAGCTTTCTTT. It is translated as CASSRGQGRGDTEAFF.

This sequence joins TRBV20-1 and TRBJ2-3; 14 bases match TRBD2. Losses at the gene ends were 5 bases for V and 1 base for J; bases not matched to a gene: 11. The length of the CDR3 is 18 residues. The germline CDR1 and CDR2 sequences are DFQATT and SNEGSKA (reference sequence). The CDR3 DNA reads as TGCAGTGCTTACCTAGGACTAGCGGGAGGAGCAGGCACAGATACGCAGTATTTT. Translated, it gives CSAYLGLAGGAGTDTQYF.

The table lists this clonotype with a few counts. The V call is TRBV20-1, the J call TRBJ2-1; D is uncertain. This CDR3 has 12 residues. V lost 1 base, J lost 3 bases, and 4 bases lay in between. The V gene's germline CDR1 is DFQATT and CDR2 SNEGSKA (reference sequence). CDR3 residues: CSARVGYNEQFF. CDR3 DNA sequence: TGCAGTGCTAGAGTAGGCTACAATGAGCAGTTCTTC.

CDR3 coding DNA: TGCGCCAGCAGTGAAAGAGACTCGGAGTACTTC. This codes for CASSERDSEYF. The chain has TRBV10-2 and TRBJ2-7; D is ambiguous. Germline-derived CDR1 and CDR2 are WSHSY and SAAADI. CDR3 length: 11 amino acids. Trimming cost V 3 bases and J 11 bases, with 11 bases left between them.

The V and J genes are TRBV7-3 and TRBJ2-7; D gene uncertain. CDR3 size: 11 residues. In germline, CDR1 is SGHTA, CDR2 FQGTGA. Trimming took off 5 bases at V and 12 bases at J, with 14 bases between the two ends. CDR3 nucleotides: TGTGCCAGCAGCCCCCCGACCGGCGGGTACTTC. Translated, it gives CASSPPTGGYF.

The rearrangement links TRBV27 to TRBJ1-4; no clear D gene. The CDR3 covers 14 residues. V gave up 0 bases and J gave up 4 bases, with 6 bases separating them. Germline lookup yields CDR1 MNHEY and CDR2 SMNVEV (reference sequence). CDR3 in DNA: TGTGCCAGCAGTTTATCGCTGGGTAATGAAAAACTGTTTTTT. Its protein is CASSLSLGNEKLFF.

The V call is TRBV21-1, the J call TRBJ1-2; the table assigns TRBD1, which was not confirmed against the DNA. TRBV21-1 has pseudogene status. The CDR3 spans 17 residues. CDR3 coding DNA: TGTGCCAGCAGCAAAGTAAGGCGCCAGCGACCTAACTATGGCTACACCTTC. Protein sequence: CASSKVRRQRPNYGYTF.

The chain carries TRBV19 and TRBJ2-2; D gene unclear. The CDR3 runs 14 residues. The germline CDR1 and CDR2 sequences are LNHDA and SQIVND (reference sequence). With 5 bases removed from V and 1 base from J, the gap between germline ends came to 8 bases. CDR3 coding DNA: TGTGCCAGTAGTCTAACAGTGAACACCGGGGAGCTGTTTTTT. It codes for CASSLTVNTGELFF.

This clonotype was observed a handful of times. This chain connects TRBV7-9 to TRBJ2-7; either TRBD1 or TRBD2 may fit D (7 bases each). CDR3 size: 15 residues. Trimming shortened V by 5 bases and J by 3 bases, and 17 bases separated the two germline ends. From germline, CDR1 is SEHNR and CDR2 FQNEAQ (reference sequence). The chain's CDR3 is CASSIQGRGNYEQYF. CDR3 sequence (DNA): TGTGCCAGCAGCATACAGGGGAGGGGAAACTACGAGCAGTACTTC.

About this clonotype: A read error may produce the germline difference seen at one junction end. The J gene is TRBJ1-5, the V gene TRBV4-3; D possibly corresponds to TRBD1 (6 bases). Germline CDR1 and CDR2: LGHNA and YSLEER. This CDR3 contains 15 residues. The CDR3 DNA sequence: TGCGCCAGCAGCCAAGCTGGGGGCGGCAATCAGGCCCAGCATTTT. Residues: CASSQAGGGNQAQHF.

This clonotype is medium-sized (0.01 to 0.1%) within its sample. The CDR3 DNA is TGTGCCAGCAGTCTGGGCCTCTACGAGCAGTACTTC. As protein: CASSLGLYEQYF. V gene TRBV5-5 combines with J gene TRBJ2-7; unclear D gene. The V end was cut by 5 bases, the J end by 3 bases, with 9 bases between. The V gene's germline CDR1 is SGHKS and CDR2 YYEKEE (reference sequence). This CDR3 has 12 amino acids.

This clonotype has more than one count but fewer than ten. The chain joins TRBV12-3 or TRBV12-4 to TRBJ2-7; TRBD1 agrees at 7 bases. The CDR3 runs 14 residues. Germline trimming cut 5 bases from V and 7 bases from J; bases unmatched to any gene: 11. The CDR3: CASSPMTGLGEQYF. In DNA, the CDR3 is TGTGCCAGCAGTCCTATGACAGGGCTGGGGGAGCAGTACTTC.

Written as DNA, the CDR3 is TGTGCCAGCAGTTTCGACGGAATAAAGACTGAAGCTTTCTTT. It codes for CASSFDGIKTEAFF. V and J are TRBV7-2 and TRBJ1-1; no definite D call. V lost 6 bases and J 5 bases, leaving 16 bases between the germline ends. CDR1 and CDR2 (germline): SGHTA, FQGNSA. CDR3 length: 14 residues.

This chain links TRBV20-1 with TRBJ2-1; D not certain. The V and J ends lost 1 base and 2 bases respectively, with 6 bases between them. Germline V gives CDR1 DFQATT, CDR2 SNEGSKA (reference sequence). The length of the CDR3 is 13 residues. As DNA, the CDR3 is TGCAGTGCTAGAGGCCTAACCTACAATGAGCAGTTCTTC. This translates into CSARGLTYNEQFF.

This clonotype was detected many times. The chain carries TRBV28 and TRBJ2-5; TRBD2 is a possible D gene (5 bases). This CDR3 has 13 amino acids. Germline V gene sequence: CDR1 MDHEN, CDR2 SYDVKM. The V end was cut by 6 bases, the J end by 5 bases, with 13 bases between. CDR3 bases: TGTGCCAGCAGAGAGGGATTCGGGGAGACCCAGTACTTC. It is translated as CASREGFGETQYF.

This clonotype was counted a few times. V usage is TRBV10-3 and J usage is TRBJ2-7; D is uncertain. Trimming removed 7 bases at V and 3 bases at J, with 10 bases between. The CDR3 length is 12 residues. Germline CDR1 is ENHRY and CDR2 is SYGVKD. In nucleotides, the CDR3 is TGTGCCATCAAGAACACAGACTACGAGCAGTACTTC. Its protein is CAIKNTDYEQYF.

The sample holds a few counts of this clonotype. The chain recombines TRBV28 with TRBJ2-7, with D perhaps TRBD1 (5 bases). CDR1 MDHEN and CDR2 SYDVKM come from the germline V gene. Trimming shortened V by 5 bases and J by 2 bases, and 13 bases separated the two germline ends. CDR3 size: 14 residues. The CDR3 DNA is TGTGCCAGCAGTCGACGACAGCAAACCTACGAGCAGTACTTC. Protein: CASSRRQQTYEQYF.

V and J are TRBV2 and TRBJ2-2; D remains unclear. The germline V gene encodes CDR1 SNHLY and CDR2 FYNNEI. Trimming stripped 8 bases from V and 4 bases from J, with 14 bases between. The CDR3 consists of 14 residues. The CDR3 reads CASSNYQSTGELFF. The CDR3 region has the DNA TGTGCCAGCTCGAACTATCAGTCCACCGGGGAGCTGTTTTTT.

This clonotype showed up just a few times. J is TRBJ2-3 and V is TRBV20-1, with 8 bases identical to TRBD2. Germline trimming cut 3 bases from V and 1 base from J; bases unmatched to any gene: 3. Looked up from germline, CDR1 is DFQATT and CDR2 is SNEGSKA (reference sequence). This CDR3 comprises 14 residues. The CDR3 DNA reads TGCAGTGCTAGTTCGGGGGGGGGCACAGATACGCAGTATTTT. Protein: CSASSGGGTDTQYF.

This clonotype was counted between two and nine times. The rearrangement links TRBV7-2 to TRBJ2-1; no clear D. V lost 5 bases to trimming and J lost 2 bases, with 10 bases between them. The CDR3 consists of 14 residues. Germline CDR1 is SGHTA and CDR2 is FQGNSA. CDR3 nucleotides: TGTGCCAGCAGCGCATTTGGGACCTACAATGAGCAGTTCTTC. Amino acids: CASSAFGTYNEQFF.

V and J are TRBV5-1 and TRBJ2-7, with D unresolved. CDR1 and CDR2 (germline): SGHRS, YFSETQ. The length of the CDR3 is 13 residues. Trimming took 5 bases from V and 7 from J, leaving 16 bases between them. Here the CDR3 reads CASSEYPSGEQYF. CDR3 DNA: TGCGCCAGCAGTGAATACCCATCCGGGGAGCAGTACTTC.